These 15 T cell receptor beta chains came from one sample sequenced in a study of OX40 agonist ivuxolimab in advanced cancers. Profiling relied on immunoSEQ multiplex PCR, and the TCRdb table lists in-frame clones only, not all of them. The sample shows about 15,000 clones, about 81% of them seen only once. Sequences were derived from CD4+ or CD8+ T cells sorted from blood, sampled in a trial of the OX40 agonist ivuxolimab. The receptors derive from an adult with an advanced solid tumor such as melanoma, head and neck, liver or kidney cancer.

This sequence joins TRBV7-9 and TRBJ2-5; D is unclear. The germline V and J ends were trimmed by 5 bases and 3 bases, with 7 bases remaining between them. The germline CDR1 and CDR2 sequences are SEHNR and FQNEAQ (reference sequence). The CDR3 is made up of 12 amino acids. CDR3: CASSPIEETQYF. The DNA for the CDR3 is TGTGCCAGCAGCCCAATAGAAGAGACCCAGTACTTC.

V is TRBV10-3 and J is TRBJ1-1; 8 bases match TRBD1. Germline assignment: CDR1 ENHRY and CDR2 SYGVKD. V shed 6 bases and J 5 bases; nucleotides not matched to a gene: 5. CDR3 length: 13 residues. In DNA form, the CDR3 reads TGTGCCATCAGGAGACAGGGGCAAACTGAAGCTTTCTTT. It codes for CAIRRQGQTEAFF.

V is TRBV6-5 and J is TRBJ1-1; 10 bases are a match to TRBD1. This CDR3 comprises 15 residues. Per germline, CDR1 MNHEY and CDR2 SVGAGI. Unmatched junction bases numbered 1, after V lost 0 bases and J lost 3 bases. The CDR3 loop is CASSYSGTGDTEAFF. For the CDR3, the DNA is TGTGCCAGCAGTTACTCCGGGACAGGGGACACTGAAGCTTTCTTT.

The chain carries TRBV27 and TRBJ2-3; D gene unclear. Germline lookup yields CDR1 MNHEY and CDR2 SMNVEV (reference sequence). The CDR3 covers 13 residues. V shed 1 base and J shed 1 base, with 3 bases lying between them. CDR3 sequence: CASSLFGTDTQYF. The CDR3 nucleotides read TGTGCCAGCAGTTTATTCGGCACAGATACGCAGTATTTT.

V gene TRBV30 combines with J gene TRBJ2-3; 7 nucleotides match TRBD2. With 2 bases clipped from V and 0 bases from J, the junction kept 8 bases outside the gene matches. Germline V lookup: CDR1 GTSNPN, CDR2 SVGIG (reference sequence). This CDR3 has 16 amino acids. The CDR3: CAWSFGGGASTDTQYF. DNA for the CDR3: TGTGCCTGGAGTTTTGGGGGAGGGGCTAGCACAGATACGCAGTATTTT.

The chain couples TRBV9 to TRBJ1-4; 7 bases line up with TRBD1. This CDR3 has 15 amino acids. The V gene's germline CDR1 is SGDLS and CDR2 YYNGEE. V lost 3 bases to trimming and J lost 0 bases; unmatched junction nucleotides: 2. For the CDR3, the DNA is TGTGCCAGCAGCGGTGGGACAGCAACTAATGAAAAACTGTTTTTT. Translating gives CASSGGTATNEKLFF. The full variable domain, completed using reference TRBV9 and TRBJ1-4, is DSGVTQTPKHLITATGQRVTLRCSPRSGDLSVYWYQQSLDQGLQFLIQYYNGEERAKGNILERFSAQQFPDLHSELNLSSLELGDSALYFCASSGGTATNEKLFFGSGTQLSVL.

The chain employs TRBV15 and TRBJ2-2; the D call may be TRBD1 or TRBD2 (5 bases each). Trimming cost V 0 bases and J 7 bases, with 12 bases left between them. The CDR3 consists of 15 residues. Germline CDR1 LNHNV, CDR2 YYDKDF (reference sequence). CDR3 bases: TGTGCCACCAGCAGAGATCGCAGGGAGAACGGGGAGCTGTTTTTT. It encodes CATSRDRRENGELFF.

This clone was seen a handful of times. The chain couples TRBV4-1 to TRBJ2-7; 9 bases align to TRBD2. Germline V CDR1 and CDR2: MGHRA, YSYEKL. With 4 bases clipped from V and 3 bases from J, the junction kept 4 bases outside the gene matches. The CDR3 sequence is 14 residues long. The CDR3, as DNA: TGCGCCAGCAGCCCCGTAGCGGGAGACTACGAGCAGTACTTC. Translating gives CASSPVAGDYEQYF.

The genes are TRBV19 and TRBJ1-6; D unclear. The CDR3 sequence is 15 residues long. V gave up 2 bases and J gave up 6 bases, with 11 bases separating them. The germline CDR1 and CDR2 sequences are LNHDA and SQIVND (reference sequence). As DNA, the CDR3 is TGTGCCAGTAGTATAAAACAGACCCCTAATTCACCCCTCCACTTT. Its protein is CASSIKQTPNSPLHF.

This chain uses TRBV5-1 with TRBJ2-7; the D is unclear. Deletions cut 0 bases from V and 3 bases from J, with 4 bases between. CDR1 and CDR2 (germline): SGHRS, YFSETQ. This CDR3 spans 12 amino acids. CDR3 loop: CASSLEGYEQYF. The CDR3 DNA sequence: TGCGCCAGCAGCTTGGAGGGCTACGAGCAGTACTTC.

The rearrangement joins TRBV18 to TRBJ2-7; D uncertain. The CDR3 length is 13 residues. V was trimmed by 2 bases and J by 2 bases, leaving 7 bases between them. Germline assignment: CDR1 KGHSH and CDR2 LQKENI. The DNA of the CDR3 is TGTGCCAGCTCACCAGACAATACCTACGAGCAGTACTTC. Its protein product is CASSPDNTYEQYF.

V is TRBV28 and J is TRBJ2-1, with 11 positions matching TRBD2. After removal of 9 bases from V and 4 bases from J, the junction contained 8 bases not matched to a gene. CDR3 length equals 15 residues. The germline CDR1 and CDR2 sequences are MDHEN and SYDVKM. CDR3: CASKEGLAVYNEQFF. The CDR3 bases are TGTGCCAGTAAGGAGGGACTAGCGGTTTACAATGAGCAGTTCTTC.

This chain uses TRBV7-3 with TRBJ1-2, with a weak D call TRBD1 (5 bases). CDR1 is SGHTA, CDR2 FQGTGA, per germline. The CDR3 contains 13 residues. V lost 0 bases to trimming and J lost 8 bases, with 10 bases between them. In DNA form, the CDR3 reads TGTGCCAGCAGCTTAACAGGGACGGGAGGCTACACCTTC. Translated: CASSLTGTGGYTF.

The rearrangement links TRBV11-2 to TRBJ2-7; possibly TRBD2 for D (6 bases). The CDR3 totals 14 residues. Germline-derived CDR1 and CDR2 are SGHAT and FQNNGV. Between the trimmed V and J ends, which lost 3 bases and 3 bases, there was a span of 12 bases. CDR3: CASSFGGWGYEQYF. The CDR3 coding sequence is TGTGCCAGCAGCTTTGGGGGGTGGGGCTACGAGCAGTACTTC.

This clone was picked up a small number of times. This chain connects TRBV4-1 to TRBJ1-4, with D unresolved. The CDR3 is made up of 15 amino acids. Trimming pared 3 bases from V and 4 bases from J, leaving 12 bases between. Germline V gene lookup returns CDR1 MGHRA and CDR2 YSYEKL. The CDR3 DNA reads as TGCGCCAGCAGCCAGATCACCGGGAGTAATGAAAAACTGTTTTTT. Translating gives CASSQITGSNEKLFF.